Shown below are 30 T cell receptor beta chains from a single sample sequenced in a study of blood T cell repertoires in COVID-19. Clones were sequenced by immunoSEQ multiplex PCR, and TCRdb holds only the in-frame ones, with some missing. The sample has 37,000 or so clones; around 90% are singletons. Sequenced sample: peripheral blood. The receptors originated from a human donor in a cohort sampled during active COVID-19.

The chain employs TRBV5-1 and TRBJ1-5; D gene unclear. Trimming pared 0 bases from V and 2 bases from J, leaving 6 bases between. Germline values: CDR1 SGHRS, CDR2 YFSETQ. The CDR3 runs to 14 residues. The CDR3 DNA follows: TGCGCCAGCAGCTTGGAGTCGGGCAATCAGCCCCAGCATTTT. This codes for CASSLESGNQPQHF.

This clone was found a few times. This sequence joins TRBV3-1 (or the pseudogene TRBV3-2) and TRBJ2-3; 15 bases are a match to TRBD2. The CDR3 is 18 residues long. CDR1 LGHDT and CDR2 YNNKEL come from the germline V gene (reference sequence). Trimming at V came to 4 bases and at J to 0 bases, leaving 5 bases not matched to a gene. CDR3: CASSRRGLAGGSTDTQYF. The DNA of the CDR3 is TGTGCCAGCAGCCGAAGGGGACTAGCGGGAGGTAGCACAGATACGCAGTATTTT.

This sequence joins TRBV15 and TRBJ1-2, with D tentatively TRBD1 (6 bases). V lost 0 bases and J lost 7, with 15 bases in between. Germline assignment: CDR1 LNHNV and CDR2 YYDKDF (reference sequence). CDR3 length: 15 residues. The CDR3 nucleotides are TGTGCCACCAGCAGAGACCGAGGGCGAGGGGGTGGCTACACCTTC. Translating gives CATSRDRGRGGGYTF.

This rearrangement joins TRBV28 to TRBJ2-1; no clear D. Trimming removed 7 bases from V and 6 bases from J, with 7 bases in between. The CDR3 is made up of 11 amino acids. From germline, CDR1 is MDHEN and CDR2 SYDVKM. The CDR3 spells CASMRSNEQFF. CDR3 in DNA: TGTGCCAGCATGAGAAGCAATGAGCAGTTCTTC.

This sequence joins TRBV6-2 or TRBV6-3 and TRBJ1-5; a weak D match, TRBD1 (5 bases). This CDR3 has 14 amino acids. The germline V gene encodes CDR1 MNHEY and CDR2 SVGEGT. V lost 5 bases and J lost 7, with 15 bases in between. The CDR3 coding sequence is TGTGCCAGCAGTAGGTGGCAGGGAGGCCAGCCCCAGCATTTT. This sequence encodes CASSRWQGGQPQHF.

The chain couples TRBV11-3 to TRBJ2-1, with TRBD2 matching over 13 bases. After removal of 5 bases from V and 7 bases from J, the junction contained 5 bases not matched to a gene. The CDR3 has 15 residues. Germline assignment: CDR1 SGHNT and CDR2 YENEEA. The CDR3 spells CASSTTSGRVNEQFF. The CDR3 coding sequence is TGTGCCAGCAGCACAACTAGCGGGAGGGTAAATGAGCAGTTCTTC.

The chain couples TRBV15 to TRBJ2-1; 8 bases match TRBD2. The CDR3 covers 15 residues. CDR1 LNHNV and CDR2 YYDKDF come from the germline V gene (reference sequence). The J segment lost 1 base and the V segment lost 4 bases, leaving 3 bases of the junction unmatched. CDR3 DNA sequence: TGTGCCACCAGCACTCTAGCGGGTTCCTACAATGAGCAGTTCTTC. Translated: CATSTLAGSYNEQFF.

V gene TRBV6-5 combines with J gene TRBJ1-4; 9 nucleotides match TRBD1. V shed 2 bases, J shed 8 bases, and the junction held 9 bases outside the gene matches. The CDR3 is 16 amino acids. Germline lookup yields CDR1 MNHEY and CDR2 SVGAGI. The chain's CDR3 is CASSYPRDRDEEKLFF. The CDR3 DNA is TGTGCCAGCAGTTACCCCCGGGACAGGGACGAAGAAAAACTGTTTTTT.

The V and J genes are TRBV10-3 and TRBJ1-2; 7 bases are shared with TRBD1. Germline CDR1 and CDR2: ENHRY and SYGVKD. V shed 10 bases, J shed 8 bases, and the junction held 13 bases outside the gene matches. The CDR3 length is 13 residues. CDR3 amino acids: CAKSRDSLTGYTF. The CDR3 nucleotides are TGTGCCAAAAGCCGGGACAGTCTTACAGGCTACACCTTC.

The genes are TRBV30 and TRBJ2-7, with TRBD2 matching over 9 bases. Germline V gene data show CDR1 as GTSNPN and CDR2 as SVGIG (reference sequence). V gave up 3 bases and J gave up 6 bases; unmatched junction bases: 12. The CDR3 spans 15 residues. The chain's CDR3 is CAWRDPGLAWAEQYF. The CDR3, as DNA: TGTGCCTGGAGAGACCCGGGACTAGCATGGGCCGAGCAGTACTTC.

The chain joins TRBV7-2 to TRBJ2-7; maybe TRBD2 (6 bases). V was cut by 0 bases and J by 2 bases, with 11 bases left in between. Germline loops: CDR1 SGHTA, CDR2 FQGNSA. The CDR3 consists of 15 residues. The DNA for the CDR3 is TGTGCCAGCAGCTTAGCGGTTAGCGGTACCTACGAGCAGTACTTC. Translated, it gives CASSLAVSGTYEQYF.

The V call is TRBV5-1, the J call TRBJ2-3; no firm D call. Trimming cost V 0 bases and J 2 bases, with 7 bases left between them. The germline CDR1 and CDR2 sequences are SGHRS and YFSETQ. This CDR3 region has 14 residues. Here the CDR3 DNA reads TGCGCCAGCAGCTTGGAAACTTCCACAGATACGCAGTATTTT. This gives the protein CASSLETSTDTQYF. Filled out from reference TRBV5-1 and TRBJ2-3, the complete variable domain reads KAGVTQTPRYLIKTRGQQVTLSCSPISGHRSVSWYQQTPGQGLQFLFEYFSETQRNKGNFPGRFSGRQFSNSRSEMNVSTLELGDSALYLCASSLETSTDTQYFGPGTRLTVL.

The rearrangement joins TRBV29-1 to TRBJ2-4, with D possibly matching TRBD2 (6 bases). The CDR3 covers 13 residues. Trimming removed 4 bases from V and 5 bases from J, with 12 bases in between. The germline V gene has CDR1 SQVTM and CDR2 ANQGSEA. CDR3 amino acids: CSVVGGSENIQYF. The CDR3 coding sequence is TGCAGCGTTGTAGGAGGGAGCGAAAACATTCAGTACTTC.

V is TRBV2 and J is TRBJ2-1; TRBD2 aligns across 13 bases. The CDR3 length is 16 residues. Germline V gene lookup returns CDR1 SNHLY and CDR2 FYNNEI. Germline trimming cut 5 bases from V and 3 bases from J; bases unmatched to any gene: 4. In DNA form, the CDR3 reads TGTGCCAGCAGTACGGGACTAGCGGGGAGCTACAATGAGCAGTTCTTC. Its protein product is CASSTGLAGSYNEQFF.

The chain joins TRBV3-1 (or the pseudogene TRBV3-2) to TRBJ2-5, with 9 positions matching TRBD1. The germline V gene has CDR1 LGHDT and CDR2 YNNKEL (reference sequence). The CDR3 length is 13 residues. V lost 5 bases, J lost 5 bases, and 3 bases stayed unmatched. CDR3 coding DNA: TGTGCCAGCAGCTACAGGGGGCTGGAGACCCAGTACTTC. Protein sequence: CASSYRGLETQYF.

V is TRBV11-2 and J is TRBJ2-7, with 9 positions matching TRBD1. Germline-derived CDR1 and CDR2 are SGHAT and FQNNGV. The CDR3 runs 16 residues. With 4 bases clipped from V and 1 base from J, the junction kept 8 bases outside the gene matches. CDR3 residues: CASSSPGQGLSYEQYF. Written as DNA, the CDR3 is TGTGCCAGCAGCTCCCCGGGACAGGGCCTATCCTACGAGCAGTACTTC.

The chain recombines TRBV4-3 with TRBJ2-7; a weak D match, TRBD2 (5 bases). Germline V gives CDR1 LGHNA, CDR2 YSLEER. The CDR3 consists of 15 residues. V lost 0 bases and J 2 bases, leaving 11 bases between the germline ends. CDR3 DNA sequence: TGCGCCAGCAGCCAAGATCGGGGTAGTCCCTACGAGCAGTACTTC. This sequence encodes CASSQDRGSPYEQYF.

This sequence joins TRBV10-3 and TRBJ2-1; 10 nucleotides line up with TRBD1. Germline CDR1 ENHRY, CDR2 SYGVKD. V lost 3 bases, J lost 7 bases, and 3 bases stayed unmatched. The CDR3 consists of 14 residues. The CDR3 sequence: CAISDGTGENEQFF. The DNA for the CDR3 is TGTGCCATCAGTGATGGGACAGGGGAAAATGAGCAGTTCTTC.

The CDR3 region is CASSQEGQGNTEKLFF. CDR3 bases: TGCGCCAGCAGCCAAGAGGGACAGGGGAATACAGAAAAACTGTTTTTT. The chain combines TRBV4-1 with TRBJ1-4; 10 bases align to TRBD1. Germline V CDR1 and CDR2: MGHRA, YSYEKL. V shed 0 bases and J 8 bases; nucleotides not matched to a gene: 6. CDR3 length: 16 amino acids.

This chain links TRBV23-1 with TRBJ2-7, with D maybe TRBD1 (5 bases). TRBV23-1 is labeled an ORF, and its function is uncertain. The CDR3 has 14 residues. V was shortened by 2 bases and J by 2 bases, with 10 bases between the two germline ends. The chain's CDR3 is CASSQRGRAYEQYF. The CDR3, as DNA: TGCGCCAGCAGTCAAAGGGGAAGGGCCTACGAGCAGTACTTC.

CDR3 sequence: CASSESRARTEAFF. CDR3 coding DNA: TGCGCCAGCAGTGAGTCGAGAGCGAGAACTGAAGCTTTCTTT. The gene calls are TRBV10-1 and TRBJ1-1; unclear D gene. The CDR3 contains 14 residues. The germline V and J ends were trimmed by 0 bases and 5 bases, with 10 bases remaining between them. The germline V gene encodes CDR1 WNHNN and CDR2 SYGVQD (reference sequence).

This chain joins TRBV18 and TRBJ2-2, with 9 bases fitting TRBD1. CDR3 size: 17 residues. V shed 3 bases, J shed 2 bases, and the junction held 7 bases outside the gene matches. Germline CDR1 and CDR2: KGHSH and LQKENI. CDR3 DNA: TGTGCCAGCTCACCCCGACAGGGGGGAATAAACACCGGGGAGCTGTTTTTT. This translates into CASSPRQGGINTGELFF.

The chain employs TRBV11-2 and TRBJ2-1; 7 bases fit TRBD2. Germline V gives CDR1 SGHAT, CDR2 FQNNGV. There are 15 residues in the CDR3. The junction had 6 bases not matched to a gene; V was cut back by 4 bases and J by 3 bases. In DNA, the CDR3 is TGTGCCAGCAGCTACCGAGCGGGGAACTACAATGAGCAGTTCTTC. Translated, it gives CASSYRAGNYNEQFF.

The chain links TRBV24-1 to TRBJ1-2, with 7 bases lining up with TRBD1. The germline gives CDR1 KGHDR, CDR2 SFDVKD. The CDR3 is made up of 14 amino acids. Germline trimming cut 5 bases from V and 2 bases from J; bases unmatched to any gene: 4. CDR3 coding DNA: TGTGCCACCAGTGGGACAGGTCTCAACTATGGCTACACCTTC. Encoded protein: CATSGTGLNYGYTF.

CDR3 protein: CASSLGGTHGTDTQYF. Written as DNA, the CDR3 is TGCGCCAGCAGCTTGGGGGGGACTCACGGCACAGATACGCAGTATTTT. The chain recombines TRBV5-1 with TRBJ2-3, with a possible D match to TRBD2 (6 bases). The length of the CDR3 is 16 residues. Deletions cut 0 bases from V and 1 base from J, with 12 bases between. Germline CDR1 is SGHRS and CDR2 is YFSETQ.

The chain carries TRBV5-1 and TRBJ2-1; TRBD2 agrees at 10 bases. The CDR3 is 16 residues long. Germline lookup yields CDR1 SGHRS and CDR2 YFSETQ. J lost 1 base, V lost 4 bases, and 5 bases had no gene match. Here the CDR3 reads CASSRGTSVSYNEQFF. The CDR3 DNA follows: TGCGCCAGCAGCCGAGGGACTAGCGTTTCCTACAATGAGCAGTTCTTC.

This CDR3 reads CASSVTPNTEAFF. The DNA for the CDR3 is TGTGCCAGCAGTGTTACACCTAACACTGAAGCTTTCTTT. The chain joins TRBV9 to TRBJ1-1; D gene unclear. This CDR3 is 13 amino acids long. CDR1 and CDR2 from the germline V gene are SGDLS and YYNGEE. Deletions cut 5 bases from V and 2 bases from J, with 10 bases between.

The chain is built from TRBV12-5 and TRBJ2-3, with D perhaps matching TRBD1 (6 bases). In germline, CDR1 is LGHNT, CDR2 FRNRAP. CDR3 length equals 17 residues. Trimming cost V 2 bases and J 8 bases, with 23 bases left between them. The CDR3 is CASGLLPTRTAPLTQYF. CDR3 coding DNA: TGTGCTAGTGGTTTGCTCCCAACGCGGACAGCGCCTCTTACGCAGTATTTT.

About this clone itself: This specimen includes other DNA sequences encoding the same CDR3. In DNA form, the CDR3 reads TGTGCCAGCTCACCCGGACAGGGAGGCGAGCAGTACTTC. Translated, it gives CASSPGQGGEQYF. The chain joins TRBV18 to TRBJ2-7; 8 bases fit TRBD1. V gave up 3 bases and J gave up 6 bases; unmatched junction bases: 4. The CDR3 spans 13 residues. Germline CDR1 and CDR2: KGHSH and LQKENI.

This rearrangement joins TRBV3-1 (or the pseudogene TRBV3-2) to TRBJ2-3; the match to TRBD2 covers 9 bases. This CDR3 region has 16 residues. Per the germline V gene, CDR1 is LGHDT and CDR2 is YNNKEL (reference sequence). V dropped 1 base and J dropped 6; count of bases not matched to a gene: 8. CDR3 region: CASSQVVAGEEDTQYF. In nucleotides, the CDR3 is TGTGCCAGCAGCCAAGTAGTAGCGGGAGAAGAGGATACGCAGTATTTT.